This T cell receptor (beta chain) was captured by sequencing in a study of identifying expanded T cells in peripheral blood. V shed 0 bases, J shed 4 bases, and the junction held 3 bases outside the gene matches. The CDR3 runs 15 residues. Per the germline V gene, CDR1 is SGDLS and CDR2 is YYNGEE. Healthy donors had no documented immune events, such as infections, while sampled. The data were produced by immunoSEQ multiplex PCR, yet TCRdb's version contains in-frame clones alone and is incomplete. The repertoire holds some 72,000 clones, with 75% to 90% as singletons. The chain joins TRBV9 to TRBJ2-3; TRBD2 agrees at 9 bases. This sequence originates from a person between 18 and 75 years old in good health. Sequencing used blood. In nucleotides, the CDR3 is TGTGCCAGCAGCGTAGTGGTAGCGGGAGCAGATACGCAGTATTTT. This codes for CASSVVVAGADTQYF.